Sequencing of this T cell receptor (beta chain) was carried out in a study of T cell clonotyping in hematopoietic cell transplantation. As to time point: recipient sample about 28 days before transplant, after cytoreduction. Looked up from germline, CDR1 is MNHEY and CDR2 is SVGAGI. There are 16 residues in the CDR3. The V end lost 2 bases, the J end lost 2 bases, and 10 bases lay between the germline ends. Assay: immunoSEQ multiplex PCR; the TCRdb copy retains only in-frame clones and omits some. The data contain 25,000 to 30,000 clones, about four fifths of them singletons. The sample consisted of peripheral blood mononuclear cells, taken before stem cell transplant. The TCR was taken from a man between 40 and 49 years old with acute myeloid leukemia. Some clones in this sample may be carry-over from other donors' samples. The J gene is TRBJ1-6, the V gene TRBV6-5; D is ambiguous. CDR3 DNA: TGTGCCAGCAGTTACCTTCCGATTACCTATAATTCACCCCTCCACTTT. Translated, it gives CASSYLPITYNSPLHF.